These 14 T cell receptor beta chains originate from one sample sequenced in a study of blood T cell repertoires in COVID-19. This table comes from immunoSEQ multiplex PCR, and its TCRdb copy is limited to in-frame clones, with some not included. The sample consists of approximately 170,000 clones, 84% of them appearing once. The material sequenced was peripheral blood. Receptors were obtained from an older man with active or convalescent COVID-19.

The chain combines TRBV7-9 with TRBJ2-1; TRBD2 is a possible D gene (6 bases). CDR3 length equals 16 residues. Germline V gene lookup returns CDR1 SEHNR and CDR2 FQNEAQ (reference sequence). Trimming took 0 bases from V and 4 from J, leaving 13 bases between them. CDR3 sequence (DNA): TGTGCCAGCAGCTTAGCCCCGGCCCGGGGGTACAATGAGCAGTTCTTC. Amino acid sequence: CASSLAPARGYNEQFF.

This clone was found once. The chain has TRBV10-1 and TRBJ2-5; 10 bases agree with TRBD2. The ends lost 6 bases at V and 5 bases at J; junction bases unmatched: 12. Germline V CDR1 and CDR2: WNHNN, SYGVQD (reference sequence). This CDR3 comprises 16 residues. The CDR3 coding sequence is TGCGCCAGCAGCCCCGGAGTAGCGGGGGGTTCGGAGACCCAGTACTTC. This encodes CASSPGVAGGSETQYF.

V gene TRBV28 combines with J gene TRBJ2-5; D is uncertain. The ends were cut back, 2 bases at V and 9 bases at J, with 13 bases in the middle. This CDR3 region has 13 residues. Germline loops: CDR1 MDHEN, CDR2 SYDVKM. DNA of the CDR3: TGTGCCAGCAGTTTAGTAGTCTACCAGGCCCAGTACTTC. As protein: CASSLVVYQAQYF.

The genes are TRBV5-8 and TRBJ1-3, with a tentative D call TRBD1 (5 bases). This CDR3 is built from 16 residues. V was shortened by 3 bases and J by 3 bases, with 16 bases between the two germline ends. CDR1 and CDR2 (germline): SGHTS, YDEGEE. The CDR3 region is CASSSQGVFVGNTIYF. CDR3 DNA: TGTGCCAGCAGCTCCCAGGGTGTGTTCGTTGGAAACACCATATATTTT.

The chain links TRBV5-1 to TRBJ1-1, with a weak D call TRBD1 (5 bases). The V and J ends lost 0 bases and 1 base respectively, with 13 bases between them. The CDR3 is 16 residues long. Germline V gives CDR1 SGHRS, CDR2 YFSETQ. The CDR3 region is CASSLVPGRANTEAFF. The CDR3, as DNA: TGCGCCAGCAGCTTGGTGCCCGGCAGGGCGAACACTGAAGCTTTCTTT.

The chain links TRBV11-3 to TRBJ2-1; TRBD2 is a possible D gene (5 bases). The CDR3 runs 12 residues. CDR1 and CDR2 (germline): SGHNT, YENEEA. The ends were cut back, 4 bases at V and 8 bases at J, with 9 bases in the middle. The chain's CDR3 is CASSSYGDEQFF. The CDR3 bases are TGTGCCAGCAGCTCGTACGGGGATGAGCAGTTCTTC.

V usage is TRBV7-9 and J usage is TRBJ1-4, with D unresolved. Germline V gene sequence: CDR1 SEHNR, CDR2 FQNEAQ (reference sequence). Trimming took 4 bases from V and 4 from J, leaving 13 bases between them. The CDR3 spans 15 residues. The CDR3 sequence is CASSSGGNVNEKLFF. CDR3 coding DNA: TGTGCCAGCAGCTCGGGCGGGAACGTTAATGAAAAACTGTTTTTT. The whole variable domain, remainder taken from reference TRBV7-9 and TRBJ1-4, is DTGVSQNPRHKITKRGQNVTFRCDPISEHNRLYWYRQTLGQGPEFLTYFQNEAQLEKSRLLSDRFSAERPKGSFSTLEIQRTEQGDSAMYLCASSSGGNVNEKLFFGSGTQLSVL.

J is TRBJ1-3 and V is TRBV21-1; TRBD1 is the table's D call, not checked against the DNA. TRBV21-1 is assigned pseudogene status. CDR3 length: 16 amino acids. The CDR3 DNA follows: TGTGCCAGCAGCAAAGAAGGGGATCTCTCTGGAAACACCATATATTTT. Residues: CASSKEGDLSGNTIYF.

The chain couples TRBV28 to TRBJ1-4; D may be TRBD1 (5 bases). Per the germline V gene, CDR1 is MDHEN and CDR2 is SYDVKM. This CDR3 has 15 amino acids. V shed 8 bases and J shed 0 bases, with 13 bases lying between them. The CDR3: CASSLGGSTNEKLFF. In nucleotides, the CDR3 is TGTGCCAGCTCTCTGGGGGGGTCAACTAATGAAAAACTGTTTTTT.

V and J are TRBV30 and TRBJ2-7, with 7 bases matching TRBD2. The CDR3 sequence is 12 residues long. Germline V gene sequence: CDR1 GTSNPN, CDR2 SVGIG (reference sequence). CDR3 loop: CAGGGWGYEQYF. CDR3 bases: TGTGCTGGGGGGGGTTGGGGATACGAGCAGTACTTC. The variable domain in full, with the rest retrieved from reference TRBV30 and TRBJ2-7, is SQTIHQWPATLVQPVGSPLSLECTVEGTSNPNLYWYRQAAGRGLQLLFYSVGIGQISSEVPQNLSASRPQDRQFILSSKKLLLSDSGFYLCAGGGWGYEQYFGPGTRLTVT.

The V call is TRBV5-4, the J call TRBJ2-3, with D perhaps TRBD1 (5 bases). CDR3 length: 15 amino acids. Germline assignment: CDR1 SGHNT and CDR2 YYREEE (reference sequence). Trimming left V 4 bases short and J 4 bases short, with 16 bases between. CDR3: CASSDSRASSDTQYF. CDR3 in DNA: TGTGCCAGCAGCGACTCCAGGGCTTCGTCAGATACGCAGTATTTT. The complete variable domain, with remaining parts taken from reference TRBV5-4 and TRBJ2-3, reads ETGVTQSPTHLIKTRGQQVTLRCSSQSGHNTVSWYQQALGQGPQFIFQYYREEENGRGNFPPRFSGLQFPNYSSELNVNALELDDSALYLCASSDSRASSDTQYFGPGTRLTVL.

This clone is categorized as medium-sized (0.01 to 0.1%). This chain uses TRBV7-2 with TRBJ2-7, with 9 nucleotides matching TRBD1. The CDR3 totals 14 residues. The V segment lost 5 bases and the J segment 2 bases; nucleotides outside the gene matches: 4. Germline V CDR1 and CDR2: SGHTA, FQGNSA. CDR3 coding DNA: TGTGCCAGCAGCCTCGGACAGGGGACCTACGAGCAGTACTTC. This gives the protein CASSLGQGTYEQYF. Drawing the rest from reference TRBV7-2 and TRBJ2-7, the complete variable domain is GAGVSQSPSNKVTEKGKDVELRCDPISGHTALYWYRQSLGQGLEFLIYFQGNSAPDKSGLPSDRFSAERTGGSVSTLTIQRTQQEDSAVYLCASSLGQGTYEQYFGPGTRLTVT.

This chain uses TRBV30 with TRBJ1-1; D is possibly TRBD1 (5 bases). V was clipped by 2 bases and J by 1 base, with 11 bases between them. The V gene's germline CDR1 is GTSNPN and CDR2 SVGIG (reference sequence). This CDR3 is 14 amino acids long. The CDR3 is CAWSHGGANTEAFF. CDR3 nucleotide sequence: TGTGCCTGGAGTCACGGCGGGGCGAACACTGAAGCTTTCTTT.

This clone has just one count. The rearrangement joins TRBV5-1 to TRBJ2-7, with TRBD2 identical over 7 bases. Trimming at V came to 4 bases and at J to 0 bases, leaving 16 bases not matched to a gene. The CDR3 sequence is 18 residues long. The germline V gene encodes CDR1 SGHRS and CDR2 YFSETQ. CDR3 loop: CASSPRRERDAISYEQYF. The DNA of the CDR3 is TGCGCCAGCAGCCCCCGACGGGAGCGGGACGCTATCTCCTACGAGCAGTACTTC. Full variable domain (outside the CDR3, taken from reference TRBV5-1 and TRBJ2-7): KAGVTQTPRYLIKTRGQQVTLSCSPISGHRSVSWYQQTPGQGLQFLFEYFSETQRNKGNFPGRFSGRQFSNSRSEMNVSTLELGDSALYLCASSPRRERDAISYEQYFGPGTRLTVT.